This T cell receptor beta chain was captured in a study of CXCR3-negative and CXCR3-positive naive CD8 T cells. Findings and limits, study-wide: Diversity in memory CD8+ cells fell much lower than the comparably high levels seen in both naive subsets.

The germline V gene encodes CDR1 SQVTM and CDR2 ANQGSEA. This CDR3 comprises 13 residues. Remarks on this clonotype: What it binds is not known.

UMI labels and 5' RACE were used to prepare the TRB cDNA libraries. TCRdb reprocessed the 5' RACE reads and stores each CDR3 protein as one record, lacking DNA. Recorded for this sample: approximately 74,000 distinct CDR3 sequences. The TCR sequence derives from a human donor in good health. Some clones in this sample may be carry-over from other donors' samples. This chain connects TRBV29-1 to TRBJ2-2. The sample was naive CXCR3- CD8+ T cells from blood. The subset was: CD45RO-CCR7+CD27+CD95- naive CD8+ T cells lacking CXCR3 (TNR3-). CDR3 amino acids: CSVLLGSTGELFF.